Shown below are 24 T cell receptor beta chains from a single sample sequenced in a study of blood T cell repertoires in COVID-19. Using immunoSEQ multiplex PCR, the repertoire was profiled, and TCRdb retains in-frame clones only, with some absent. The profile shows around 100,000 clones, 70% to 80% of them singletons. Sequencing used peripheral blood. Receptors originate from a man aged 60-69 years with active or convalescent COVID-19.

This chain connects TRBV3-1 (or the pseudogene TRBV3-2) to TRBJ1-2; D ambiguous. The germline V and J ends were trimmed by 1 base and 8 bases, with 8 bases remaining between them. The CDR3 runs to 12 residues. The germline V gene has CDR1 LGHDT and CDR2 YNNKEL (reference sequence). CDR3 region: CASSQAPLGYTF. The CDR3 nucleotides are TGTGCCAGCAGCCAAGCCCCATTGGGCTACACCTTC.

The chain couples TRBV30 to TRBJ1-3; 9 positions agree with TRBD1. This CDR3 region has 13 residues. V lost 7 bases and J lost 1; bases outside the gene matches: 2. Germline values: CDR1 GTSNPN, CDR2 SVGIG (reference sequence). The CDR3 nucleotides read TGTGCCTCGACAGGGGGATCTGGAAACACCATATATTTT. Translation gives CASTGGSGNTIYF.

The V and J genes are TRBV21-1 and TRBJ2-7; the D segment call TRBD2 is taken from the table without a DNA check. TRBV21-1 is listed as a pseudogene. The CDR3 is 15 residues long. This CDR3 reads CASTMGGVSSYEQYV. The CDR3 region has the DNA TGTGCCAGCACGATGGGGGGGGTTAGCTCCTACGAGCAGTACGTC.

The V and J genes are TRBV11-2 and TRBJ2-3; no clear D. This CDR3 is 11 amino acids long. Between the trimmed V and J ends, which lost 5 bases and 7 bases, there was a span of 7 bases. The germline V gene encodes CDR1 SGHAT and CDR2 FQNNGV. CDR3 in DNA: TGTGCCAGCAGCCCTTCCTATACGCAGTATTTT. Its translation is CASSPSYTQYF.

The chain has TRBV12-3 or TRBV12-4 and TRBJ2-1; TRBD1 is a possible D gene (6 bases). The CDR3 has 13 amino acids. The V end was cut by 7 bases, the J end by 2 bases, with 9 bases between. In DNA form, the CDR3 reads TGTGCCAGCAACCGACAGGCCTACAATGAGCAGTTCTTC. Its protein product is CASNRQAYNEQFF.

The table lists this clone with a count of one. The chain combines TRBV2 with TRBJ2-1, with 12 bases aligning to TRBD2. Germline CDR1 SNHLY, CDR2 FYNNEI. The length of the CDR3 is 15 residues. V lost 6 bases to trimming and J lost 7 bases; unmatched junction nucleotides: 7. The CDR3 loop is CASSLAGGPINEQFF. DNA for the CDR3: TGTGCCAGCAGCCTAGCGGGAGGGCCAATAAATGAGCAGTTCTTC.

The chain joins TRBV5-1 to TRBJ2-3, with D perhaps matching TRBD2 (6 bases). The V end was cut by 2 bases, the J end by 0 bases, with 10 bases between. CDR3 length: 15 amino acids. CDR1 is SGHRS and CDR2 is YFSETQ in the germline V gene. The CDR3 nucleotides are TGCGCCAGCAGCTTAACGGGGACTAGCACAGATACGCAGTATTTT. Translation gives CASSLTGTSTDTQYF.

The chain recombines TRBV5-1 with TRBJ2-2; the match to TRBD1 covers 10 bases. J gave up 6 bases and V 5 bases, and 7 bases lay outside the gene matches. This CDR3 contains 15 residues. The germline gives CDR1 SGHRS, CDR2 YFSETQ. CDR3 sequence reads: CASSATGGASGELFF. CDR3 nucleotide sequence: TGCGCCAGCAGTGCGACAGGGGGCGCGTCCGGGGAGCTGTTTTTT.

The chain employs TRBV7-2 and TRBJ1-1; TRBD1 might be the D (6 bases). CDR3 length: 13 amino acids. Germline CDR1 and CDR2: SGHTA and FQGNSA. V was trimmed by 4 bases and J by 6 bases, leaving 12 bases between them. The CDR3 reads CASSSRGGAEAFF. Written as DNA, the CDR3 is TGTGCCAGCAGCTCCAGAGGGGGGGCTGAAGCTTTCTTT.

V gene TRBV28 combines with J gene TRBJ2-2; D perhaps matches TRBD1 (7 bases). The CDR3 spans 15 residues. V shed 7 bases and J shed 6 bases, with 18 bases lying between them. CDR1 and CDR2 (germline): MDHEN, SYDVKM. The CDR3 DNA follows: TGTGCCAGCATCCTAGGGGGCGGGGCACCCGGGGAGCTGTTTTTT. Translation: CASILGGGAPGELFF. Variable domain in full (rest from reference TRBV28 and TRBJ2-2): DVKVTQSSRYLVKRTGEKVFLECVQDMDHENMFWYRQDPGLGLRLIYFSYDVKMKEKGDIPEGYSVSREKKERFSLILESASTNQTSMYLCASILGGGAPGELFFGEGSRLTVL.

The rearrangement uses TRBV19 and TRBJ2-1; 14 nucleotides line up with TRBD2. CDR3 length: 15 residues. V shed 5 bases and J 10 bases; nucleotides not matched to a gene: 7. Per germline, CDR1 LNHDA and CDR2 SQIVND (reference sequence). CDR3 coding DNA: TGTGCCAGTAGTCGAGGGACTAGCGGGAGTAGGGAGCAGTTCTTC. Its translation is CASSRGTSGSREQFF.

The chain has TRBV28 and TRBJ1-1; 9 nucleotides line up with TRBD1. With 6 bases clipped from V and 7 bases from J, the junction kept 9 bases outside the gene matches. CDR3 length: 14 residues. Germline lookup yields CDR1 MDHEN and CDR2 SYDVKM. This CDR3 is CASRPGQGGNEAFF. CDR3 DNA: TGTGCCAGCAGACCGGGACAGGGAGGAAATGAAGCTTTCTTT.

The genes are TRBV18 and TRBJ2-3; no firm D call. The germline CDR1 and CDR2 sequences are KGHSH and LQKENI. V shed 1 base and J shed 8 bases, with 13 bases lying between them. The CDR3 runs to 14 residues. CDR3 residues: CASSPLTESPTQYF. The DNA of the CDR3 is TGTGCCAGCTCACCACTCACAGAATCTCCTACGCAGTATTTT.

CDR3 sequence (DNA): TGCGCCAGCAGTCGGGTGGTGCGCACTGAAGCTTTCTTT. Translation gives CASSRVVRTEAFF. The rearrangement links TRBV4-3 to TRBJ1-1, with D unclear. Germline V gene sequence: CDR1 LGHNA, CDR2 YSLEER. Trimming cost V 6 bases and J 4 bases, with 12 bases left between them. This CDR3 contains 13 residues.

This rearrangement joins TRBV9 to TRBJ2-5, with 14 bases lining up with TRBD2. V lost 5 bases and J lost 4; bases outside the gene matches: 7. Per germline, CDR1 SGDLS and CDR2 YYNGEE. The CDR3 covers 16 residues. CDR3 residues: CASSVLGLAGVETQYF. Here the CDR3 DNA reads TGTGCCAGCAGTGTCCTGGGACTAGCGGGAGTAGAGACCCAGTACTTC.

The V and J genes are TRBV27 and TRBJ2-1; 7 bases align to TRBD2. J gave up 4 bases and V 5 bases, and 5 bases lay outside the gene matches. The germline V gene encodes CDR1 MNHEY and CDR2 SMNVEV (reference sequence). The CDR3 is 14 residues long. Here the CDR3 reads CASSLSGSYNEQFF. In DNA form, the CDR3 reads TGTGCCAGCAGTCTTAGCGGGTCGTACAATGAGCAGTTCTTC.

The rearrangement uses TRBV6-5 and TRBJ2-3; 8 bases agree with TRBD1. J was trimmed by 2 bases and V by 10 bases; bases with no gene match: 5. Germline values: CDR1 MNHEY, CDR2 SVGAGI. The length of the CDR3 is 13 residues. The CDR3 nucleotides read TGTGCCACCAGGGGGCCCTCCACAGATACGCAGTATTTT. Protein: CATRGPSTDTQYF.

The chain recombines TRBV5-4 with TRBJ1-2; 9 bases match TRBD1. The V and J ends lost 3 bases and 7 bases, in that order; junction bases with no gene match: 7. In germline, CDR1 is SGHNT, CDR2 YYREEE (reference sequence). CDR3 length: 14 residues. CDR3 residues: CASSSRDRVGGYTF. CDR3 nucleotide sequence: TGTGCCAGCAGCTCCCGGGACAGGGTTGGTGGCTACACCTTC.

This chain uses TRBV27 with TRBJ2-7; D is possibly TRBD1 (5 bases). Trimming took 3 bases from V and 0 from J, leaving 12 bases between them. CDR1 is MNHEY and CDR2 is SMNVEV in the germline V gene (reference sequence). The CDR3 sequence is 15 residues long. This CDR3 is CASSFVGRSSYEQYF. Written as DNA, the CDR3 is TGTGCCAGCAGTTTCGTGGGGCGAAGCTCCTACGAGCAGTACTTC.

The rearrangement links TRBV5-5 to TRBJ1-4; TRBD1 aligns across 7 bases. The length of the CDR3 is 17 residues. CDR1 SGHKS and CDR2 YYEKEE come from the germline V gene (reference sequence). The V gene end was trimmed by 0 bases and the J gene end by 5 bases; junction bases not matched to a gene: 10. CDR3 region: CASSLEETGSFNEKLFF. The CDR3 region has the DNA TGTGCCAGCAGCTTGGAGGAGACAGGGTCGTTCAATGAAAAACTGTTTTTT.

In this sample, this clone turned up once. This chain uses TRBV20-1 with TRBJ2-7, with TRBD1 identical over 10 bases. Germline V gene data show CDR1 as DFQATT and CDR2 as SNEGSKA (reference sequence). Unmatched junction bases numbered 20, after V lost 3 bases and J lost 0 bases. The CDR3 covers 20 residues. CDR3 coding DNA: TGCAGTGCTAGTGGGGTCCGGGACAGGGGCACAGCTTCAAGCTCCTACGAGCAGTACTTC. This sequence encodes CSASGVRDRGTASSSYEQYF.

The V and J genes are TRBV9 and TRBJ1-1; a possible D gene is TRBD1 (5 bases). With 0 bases removed from V and 1 base from J, the gap between germline ends came to 7 bases. The CDR3 is 14 amino acids. In germline, CDR1 is SGDLS, CDR2 YYNGEE. The DNA for the CDR3 is TGTGCCAGCAGCGTAGATGGGGCGAACACTGAAGCTTTCTTT. It translates to CASSVDGANTEAFF.

The genes are TRBV6-1 and TRBJ2-5; no reliable D call. V lost 0 bases, J lost 2 bases, and 10 bases lay in between. CDR1 MNHNS and CDR2 SASEGT come from the germline V gene. This CDR3 is built from 15 residues. The CDR3 sequence: CASSEALQRQETQYF. The CDR3 DNA sequence: TGTGCCAGCAGTGAAGCGCTTCAGCGACAAGAGACCCAGTACTTC.

The chain links TRBV4-3 to TRBJ1-3, with TRBD1 matching 8 bases. The trim removed 1 base at V and 8 bases at J, leaving 13 bases unmatched. This CDR3 has 17 amino acids. The V gene's germline CDR1 is LGHNA and CDR2 YSLEER. For the CDR3, the DNA is TGCGCCAGCAGCCAAGGGGGACAGGTTATAATCCGGGACACCATATATTTT. Its protein is CASSQGGQVIIRDTIYF.